This T cell receptor beta chain comes out of a study of cytomegalovirus exposure and HLA in healthy donors (dated by TCRdb to between 2016 and 2019). Study-wide context: An earlier analysis of several hundred of the donors reported 250 to 300 Gb of sequence data and about 100 million unique TCR beta sequences from about 200 million T cells. A later genetic analysis took genome-wide SNP genotypes for about 55% of the 666 donors and used that subset as a discovery cohort. An early release that covered roughly 600 HLA-typed donors contained approximately 300 gigabases of sequencing data and 85 million to 100 million unique TCR sequences. Rather than drawing on any new phenotypic data, the later analysis identified candidate immune exposures from TCR beta sequences and the way those sequences occurred across donors. Donor age, sex, ethnicity and CMV serostatus were collected together with the repertoire data. Several DR-DQ haplotypes were treated as single units for association and clustering because of strong linkage in the cohort. Typing coverage differed by locus: A, B, C, DRB1 and DQB1 were typed in roughly 620-630 donors, DQA1 in roughly 510, DPA1 in nearly 610, and DPB1 in roughly 470. HLA typing covered class I and class II loci at four-digit resolution. The study aimed to test whether cataloging public T cell receptors could reveal signatures of past pathogen exposure. The study used immunosequencing to profile the T cell repertoires of 670 or so subjects and linked those repertoires to cytomegalovirus serostatus. Of the roughly 400 genotyped donors, about 84% fell in the genetic ancestry cluster associated with self-reported Caucasian donors. In addition to the first cohort of 500 to 850 subjects, a separate validation cohort of 100 to 150 different subjects was used. To predict cytomegalovirus infection status, the study brought together high-throughput TCR immunosequencing, statistical association of individual TCRs with disease status, and machine learning. To study patterns of TCR occurrence, a later analysis re-analyzed previously published TCR beta repertoires from around 670 donors and added high-resolution HLA genotyping. Across approximately 400 genotyped donors of the cohort, an average of about 250,000 unique TCR beta nucleotide sequences per donor were sequenced, and approximately 17% of those sequences were non-productive. Every repertoire in the discovery cohort had been generated on one and the same sequencing platform. In an earlier analysis of roughly 600 of the donors, high-throughput TCR beta sequencing was used to judge whether each TCR beta V gene segment behaved as functional or pseudogenic. The paper's findings and limits, for the study overall: In a later analysis, 15,000 to 20,000 TCR beta sequences were associated with specific HLA alleles at a false discovery rate of 0.05. Because some donors lacked HLA typing at each locus, the association tests relied only on the typed subset. The study gave a list of 150 to 200 TCR beta chains associated with cytomegalovirus. In a later analysis, most CMV-associated TCR beta chains were found to appear HLA-restricted, with HLA associations seemingly driven largely by CMV exposure. In an earlier analysis of a few hundred of the donors, most TCR beta V segments were observed in productive rearrangements about 90% or about 30% of the time, broadly matching IMGT annotations. In a later genetic analysis, fewer N-insertions in productive TCRs were reported among donors in an Asian-associated ancestry cluster than the roughly 670-donor mean. Linkage disequilibrium might explain the correlated functional status among segregating V segments, but an unknown experimental factor could not be ruled out. In a later analysis, TCR association rates were found to vary across HLA loci, with the most associated TCRs seen for DRB1 alleles and the fewest for HLA-C alleles. According to a later analysis, parvovirus B19, influenza, CMV and Epstein-Barr virus appeared linked to several top co-occurrence clusters. When HLA alleles, especially DR and DQ, strongly co-occurred, attributing TCR associations to individual alleles was difficult. In this cohort, only TCR beta chains were sequenced, and detectable features were limited by the absence of alpha or paired-chain data. A further reported finding was that TCR beta sequences accurately predicted the HLA-A and HLA-B alleles for most subjects in the first cohort. The only immune exposure information available for the cohort was CMV serostatus. The classifier was reported to diagnose cytomegalovirus status with high specificity and sensitivity in both the original cohort and the validation cohort. Because counts were too low, approximately 15 rarely observed V segments, including chromosome 9 orphons, were excluded from the earlier analysis of some 540 of the donors. Across donors, most TCR sequences were observed very rarely, whereas some public TCRs were present in many individuals. A group of highly shared sequence variants was considered likely to be a technical artifact of the sequencing pipeline. Roughly uniform sequencing depth across donors was assumed in presence/absence analyses, although this assumption may not hold. It was suggested by the authors that the approach could potentially be generalized to other disease states and immunological phenotypes. Some IMGT-functional V segments, including TRBV6-2 and TRBV6-3, could not be told apart with the 87-base-pair reads, so those segments were excluded. An association between a missense DCLRE1C variant and V-gene and J-gene trimming of TCR beta chains was found in a later genetic analysis and replicated in an independent cohort. Three of the identified cytomegalovirus-associated TCR beta chains were confirmed in vitro to be specific for cytomegalovirus antigens. A later analysis found that HLA-associated TCR beta chains were more clonally expanded and had lower generation probabilities than equally common non-associated chains.

The CDR3 goes from the cysteine to the phenylalanine over 13 residues. Of all the DNA, just the CDR3 is kept, 39 bases in frame from base 1. According to the germline V gene, CDR1 reads SQVTM and CDR2 reads ANQGSEA. Germline trimming amounts to 6 bases on V and 4 bases on J, with 7 as the count of junction bases outside the gene matches. The cohort consisted of some 730 healthy bone marrow donors. Cohort members were all nominally healthy when sampled, although unrecorded immune exposures were likely present. The donor was CMV seronegative and was included in the group of a few hundred seronegative cohort members. Every donor gave a peripheral blood sample, and the peripheral blood mononuclear cells from that sample were used for TCR beta sequencing. The Qiagen DNeasy Blood Extraction Kit was used to extract genomic DNA from the blood cell samples. Points on this clone: Its specific antigen is unknown. Per-base qualities were not stored, and no clone one base away is much larger.

The library came from the immunoSEQ multiplex PCR assay. For the multiplex PCR, a mixture combining 60 forward primers for TCR Vbeta segments and 13 reverse primers for TCR Jbeta segments was used. The CDR3 region of rearranged TCR beta genes was amplified from genomic DNA with a multiplex PCR assay. The Illumina HiSeq System was used to sequence the amplified TCR beta libraries as 87-base-pair reads. Per the source publication's procedure: A later analysis counted approximately 84 million unique TCR beta chains across the 550 to 700 repertoires, and 9.5 million to 11 million of these chains were shared by at least two donors. A nearest-neighbor algorithm error-corrected the raw reads and collapsed the reads into unique sequences, merging closely related sequences to remove PCR and sequencing errors. Alignment of CDR3 sequences to IMGT reference sequences was used to assign V, D and J gene segments. For a sequence to be retained, at least a six-nucleotide match to both a V gene segment and a J gene segment was required. A rearrangement was called productive if the CDR3 had no stop codons and remained in frame with V and J, and every other rearrangement was called non-productive. CDR3 was defined by IMGT convention, running from the second conserved V-encoded cysteine to the conserved J-encoded phenylalanine. The earlier analysis of 550 to 650 of the donors excluded any sequence lacking an unambiguous match to a single V gene segment. An earlier analysis of about 590 of the donors classified V segments as functional when productive rearrangements were above 56.7% and as segregating when the standard deviation between donors was above 5%. To diagnose cytomegalovirus status from the catalog of TCR beta chain sequences, a statistical classification framework was built. V and J gene assignment, in a later analysis, came from comparing TCR nucleotide sequences with IMGT/GENE-DB human TR gene sequences. Using the TCRdist pipeline, a later analysis assigned CDR3 sequences along with most-parsimonious VDJ recombination scenarios. In a later analysis, each TCR beta chain was defined by its CDR3 amino acid sequence together with its V-gene family, and reads without a unique V-gene family were excluded. To address suspected cross-contamination and a sequencing artifact, a later analysis removed around 590 highly shared, low-generation-probability nucleotide sequences. For each public chain, a later analysis derived a clonal expansion index from normalized ranks of inferred template counts within each repertoire. In a later analysis, generation probabilities were computed with a VDJ recombination model fitted to out-of-frame rearrangements, and the resulting probabilities were checked against IGoR. A later analysis scored TCR-TCR, TCR-HLA and TCR-CMV co-occurrence with hypergeometric tests, applying a repertoire-size bias correction to TCR pairs. In a later analysis, false discovery rates were estimated by permuting HLA or CMV assignments 20 times. A later analysis grouped co-occurring TCRs with DBSCAN, adding TCRdist sequence similarity when clustering within HLA-allele-positive subsets. Co-occurrence clustering excluded repertoires with fewer than 30,000 or more than 120,000 public chains, plus five with anomalous nucleotide sharing. As stored in TCRdb, this immuneACCESS dataset retains in-frame rearrangements with V and J assigned. A fraction of the clones does not appear; measured against another copy, unresolved V genes explain less than half of the discrepancy, and the remainder lacks a known reason. That table furnishes V, J and clone size, whereas the DNA furnished D and trimming. The sample table shows 100,000 to 150,000 clones, and roughly 86% are seen once. The ten largest clones capture 1.8% of the sample.

The sample taken for sequencing was PBMCs. This sequence originates from a man aged 18 to 30 in good health and CMV-seronegative. This receptor chain uses TRBV29-1 and TRBJ1-1, and 8 junction bases match TRBD1. DNA sequence: TGCAGCGTGGAGACAGGGGTAGGCACTGAAGCTTTCTTT. It translates to CSVETGVGTEAFF.